The next 17 T cell receptor beta chains were all read from a single sample in a study of blood T cell repertoires in COVID-19. Assay: immunoSEQ multiplex PCR; the TCRdb copy retains only in-frame clones and omits some. The sample has about 440,000 clones, about 89% seen once. Specimen: peripheral blood. These receptors all come from a woman younger than 45 with acute or convalescent COVID-19.

This chain joins TRBV7-8 and TRBJ2-5, with a possible D match to TRBD2 (6 bases). The CDR3 is 16 residues long. Germline V gene data show CDR1 as SGHVS and CDR2 as FQNEAQ. Trimming cost V 2 bases and J 4 bases, with 17 bases left between them. The chain's CDR3 is CASSLFFSRGGETQYF. The CDR3 bases are TGTGCCAGCAGCTTATTTTTCTCGCGGGGTGGAGAGACCCAGTACTTC. The full variable domain, rest sourced from reference TRBV7-8 and TRBJ2-5, is GAGVSQSPRYKVAKRGQDVALRCDPISGHVSLFWYQQALGQGPEFLTYFQNEAQLDKSGLPSDRFFAERPEGSVSTLKIQRTQQEDSAVYLCASSLFFSRGGETQYFGPGTRLLVL.

This chain connects TRBV2 to TRBJ2-3; 7 positions match TRBD1. With 8 bases clipped from V and 5 bases from J, the junction kept 7 bases outside the gene matches. Germline V gene sequence: CDR1 SNHLY, CDR2 FYNNEI. This CDR3 is 13 amino acids long. Here the CDR3 DNA reads TGTGCCAGCGCTATACAGGGGTTAGATACGCAGTATTTT. It translates to CASAIQGLDTQYF.

The chain couples TRBV4-1 to TRBJ1-5, with a weak D call TRBD1 (6 bases). V dropped 2 bases and J dropped 7 bases, with 18 bases sitting between them. Germline CDR1 is MGHRA and CDR2 is YSYEKL. This CDR3 spans 16 amino acids. CDR3 in DNA: TGCGCCAGCAGCCAAAAGATTCGGGGGGCCCCCCAGCCCCAGCATTTT. This encodes CASSQKIRGAPQPQHF.

The chain links TRBV24-1 to TRBJ2-7; perhaps TRBD2 as D (6 bases). CDR3 length: 15 amino acids. V lost 0 bases and J 3 bases, leaving 11 bases between the germline ends. Germline-derived CDR1 and CDR2 are KGHDR and SFDVKD. The CDR3 protein is CATSDLVADRYEQYF. In DNA, the CDR3 is TGTGCCACCAGTGATTTGGTAGCGGACCGCTACGAGCAGTACTTC.

V gene TRBV6-5 combines with J gene TRBJ2-2, with 8 bases matching TRBD2. Germline values: CDR1 MNHEY, CDR2 SVGAGI. The CDR3 spans 15 residues. Losses at the gene ends were 7 bases for V and 0 bases for J; bases not matched to a gene: 4. DNA for the CDR3: TGTGCCAGCAATCGCGGGGGGTCGAACACCGGGGAGCTGTTTTTT. This encodes CASNRGGSNTGELFF.

With regard to this clone: Other DNA sequences in this specimen translate into the identical CDR3. The rearrangement joins TRBV18 to TRBJ2-3; weak D call: TRBD1 (6 bases). Trimming stripped 3 bases from V and 2 bases from J, with 9 bases between. The CDR3 spans 14 residues. Germline assignment: CDR1 KGHSH and CDR2 LQKENI. CDR3 coding DNA: TGTGCCAGCTCACCGACAGGTGCCACAGATACGCAGTATTTT. It codes for CASSPTGATDTQYF.

This rearrangement joins TRBV27 to TRBJ2-6, with TRBD1 as a possible D gene (5 bases). This CDR3 contains 15 residues. Germline assignment: CDR1 MNHEY and CDR2 SMNVEV (reference sequence). The V gene lost 4 bases and the J gene lost 0 bases, with 7 bases spanning the gap. CDR3 bases: TGTGCCAGCAGTTCTAGGGGCTCTGGGGCCAACGTCCTGACTTTC. It codes for CASSSRGSGANVLTF. The entire variable domain, with the rest obtained from reference TRBV27 and TRBJ2-6, is as follows: EAQVTQNPRYLITVTGKKLTVTCSQNMNHEYMSWYRQDPGLGLRQIYYSMNVEVTDKGDVPEGYKVSRKEKRNFPLILESPSPNQTSLYFCASSSRGSGANVLTFGAGSRLTVL.

This sequence joins TRBV15 and TRBJ1-5; 7 bases fit TRBD1. Germline CDR1 LNHNV, CDR2 YYDKDF (reference sequence). The V segment lost 4 bases and the J segment 2 bases; nucleotides outside the gene matches: 2. This CDR3 comprises 14 residues. CDR3 amino acids: CATSTDRGNQPQHF. In DNA form, the CDR3 reads TGTGCCACCAGCACCGACAGGGGCAATCAGCCCCAGCATTTT. The full variable domain, completed using reference TRBV15 and TRBJ1-5, is DAMVIQNPRYQVTQFGKPVTLSCSQTLNHNVMYWYQQKSSQAPKLLFHYYDKDFNNEADTPDNFQSRRPNTSFCFLDIRSPGLGDTAMYLCATSTDRGNQPQHFGDGTRLSIL.

The CDR3 DNA sequence: TGTGCCAGCAGTGAAGCGCGTGGAGACAAAAGGGGAAAACTGTTTTTT. It codes for CASSEARGDKRGKLFF. This chain links TRBV6-1 with TRBJ1-4; perhaps TRBD1 as D (5 bases). Trimming took off 0 bases at V and 10 bases at J, with 18 bases between the two ends. The germline gives CDR1 MNHNS, CDR2 SASEGT. This CDR3 is built from 16 residues.

This clone has just one count. In DNA form, the CDR3 reads TGTGCCAGCAGTGAGAGACAGGGAAGCTATGGCTACACCTTC. Translation: CASSERQGSYGYTF. The chain employs TRBV6-1 and TRBJ1-2, with 7 bases matching TRBD1. The CDR3 covers 14 residues. The germline gives CDR1 MNHNS, CDR2 SASEGT. Trimming at V came to 3 bases and at J to 4 bases, leaving 5 bases not matched to a gene.

The chain recombines TRBV28 with TRBJ2-7, with D maybe TRBD1 (6 bases). V lost 6 bases to trimming and J lost 0 bases, with 18 bases between them. The CDR3 length is 16 residues. Germline V gene sequence: CDR1 MDHEN, CDR2 SYDVKM. This chain's CDR3 is CASSQGGFQPSYEQYF. CDR3 nucleotides: TGTGCCAGCAGCCAAGGGGGATTTCAACCCTCCTACGAGCAGTACTTC.

The chain couples TRBV28 to TRBJ1-1; D call uncertain. The V gene's germline CDR1 is MDHEN and CDR2 SYDVKM. This CDR3 region has 11 residues. The V end was cut by 6 bases, the J end by 3 bases, with 5 bases between. Written as DNA, the CDR3 is TGTGCCAGCAGCTATTACACTGAAGCTTTCTTT. The encoded protein is CASSYYTEAFF.

This chain uses TRBV10-3 with TRBJ1-6; weak D call: TRBD1 (6 bases). The germline V gene encodes CDR1 ENHRY and CDR2 SYGVKD. The CDR3 consists of 14 residues. Trimming cost V 10 bases and J 14 bases, with 24 bases left between them. The CDR3 bases are TGTGCCACACTACCAGGCACAGGGCAGAGCACCCTCCACTTT. Translating gives CATLPGTGQSTLHF.

Only one count was recorded for this clone. The chain has TRBV9 and TRBJ2-5; weak D call: TRBD1 (5 bases). The germline gives CDR1 SGDLS, CDR2 YYNGEE. The CDR3 has 14 residues. Trimming cost V 3 bases and J 0 bases, with 9 bases left between them. DNA of the CDR3: TGTGCCAGCAGCGCCTCAGGGTACCAAGAGACCCAGTACTTC. Amino acid sequence: CASSASGYQETQYF.

The chain employs TRBV4-1 and TRBJ2-3; 7 bases fit TRBD2. V trimming: 8 bases; J trimming: 4 bases; junction bases outside the gene matches: 12. The CDR3 runs to 15 residues. The germline CDR1 and CDR2 sequences are MGHRA and YSYEKL. CDR3 in amino acids: CASASRDYRPDTQYF. The CDR3 DNA reads TGCGCCAGCGCGTCCCGGGACTACCGGCCAGATACGCAGTATTTT.

The V gene is TRBV28, the J gene TRBJ1-5; 9 nucleotides align to TRBD1. The V segment lost 4 bases and the J segment 5 bases; nucleotides outside the gene matches: 6. This CDR3 has 15 amino acids. Germline V gene sequence: CDR1 MDHEN, CDR2 SYDVKM. CDR3 bases: TGTGCCAGCAGTTCCCCGGGACAGGGTTATCAGCCCCAGCATTTT. Its translation is CASSSPGQGYQPQHF.

The chain combines TRBV25-1 with TRBJ1-1; D is possibly TRBD1 (6 bases). Between the trimmed V and J ends, which lost 6 bases and 6 bases, there was a span of 11 bases. The germline V gene encodes CDR1 MGHDK and CDR2 SYGVNS. The CDR3 totals 12 residues. CDR3 protein: CASRIQGSEAFF. Written as DNA, the CDR3 is TGTGCCAGCAGGATACAGGGCTCTGAAGCTTTCTTT.